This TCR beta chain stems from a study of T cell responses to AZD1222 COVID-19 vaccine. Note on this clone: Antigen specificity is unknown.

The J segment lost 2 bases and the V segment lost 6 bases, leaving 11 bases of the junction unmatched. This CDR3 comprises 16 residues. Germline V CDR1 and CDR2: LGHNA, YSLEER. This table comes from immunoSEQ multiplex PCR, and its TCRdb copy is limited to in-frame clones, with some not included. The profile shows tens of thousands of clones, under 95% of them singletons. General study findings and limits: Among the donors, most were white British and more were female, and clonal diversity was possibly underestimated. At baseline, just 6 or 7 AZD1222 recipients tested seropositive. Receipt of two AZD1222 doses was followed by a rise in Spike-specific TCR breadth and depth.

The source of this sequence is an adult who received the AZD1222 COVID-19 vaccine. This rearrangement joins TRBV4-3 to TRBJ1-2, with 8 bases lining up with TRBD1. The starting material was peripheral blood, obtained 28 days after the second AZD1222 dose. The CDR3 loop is CASRIGTGGINYGYTF. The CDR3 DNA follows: TGCGCCAGCAGAATCGGGACAGGCGGGATCAACTATGGCTACACCTTC.